The present T cell receptor (beta chain) was sequenced within a study of blood T cell repertoires in COVID-19. Living in about two dozen US areas, the participants were between roughly 18 and 90 years of age. Produced via immunoSEQ multiplex PCR; TCRdb's table is partial and in-frame only. Seen here are approximately 190,000 clones, 70% to 90% observed once, and the top ten hold about 26%. Input material: PBMCs or T cells enriched from blood (not recorded which). The TCR comes from a woman aged 35 to 49 in a cohort exposed to, infected with or recovered from COVID-19 (not recorded which).

The DNA for the CDR3 is TGCGCCAGCAGCCTTACTACCGGGACTAGCGTCCTCATTCAGTACTTC. It translates to CASSLTTGTSVLIQYF. This sequence joins TRBV4-1 and TRBJ2-4, with 10 bases aligning to TRBD2. CDR3 length: 16 residues. V shed 4 bases, J shed 9 bases, and the junction held 12 bases outside the gene matches. In germline, CDR1 is MGHRA, CDR2 YSYEKL.